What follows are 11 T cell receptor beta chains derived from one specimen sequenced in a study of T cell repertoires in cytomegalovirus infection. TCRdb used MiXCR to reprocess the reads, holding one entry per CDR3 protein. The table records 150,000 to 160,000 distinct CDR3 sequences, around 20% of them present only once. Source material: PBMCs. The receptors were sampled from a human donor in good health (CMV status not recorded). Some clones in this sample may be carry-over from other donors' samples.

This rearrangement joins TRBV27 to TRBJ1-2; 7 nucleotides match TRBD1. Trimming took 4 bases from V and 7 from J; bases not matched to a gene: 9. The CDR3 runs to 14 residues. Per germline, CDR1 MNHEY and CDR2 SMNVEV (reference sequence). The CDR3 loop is CASSYLGTVPGYTF. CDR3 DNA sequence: TGTGCCAGCAGTTATCTCGGGACAGTGCCTGGCTACACCTTC.

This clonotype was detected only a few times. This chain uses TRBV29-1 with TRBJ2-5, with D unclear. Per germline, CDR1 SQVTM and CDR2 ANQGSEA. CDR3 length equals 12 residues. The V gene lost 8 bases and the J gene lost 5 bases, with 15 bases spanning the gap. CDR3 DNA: TGCAGCCTCCAGAGCAGTTCGGAGACCCAGTACTTC. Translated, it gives CSLQSSSETQYF.

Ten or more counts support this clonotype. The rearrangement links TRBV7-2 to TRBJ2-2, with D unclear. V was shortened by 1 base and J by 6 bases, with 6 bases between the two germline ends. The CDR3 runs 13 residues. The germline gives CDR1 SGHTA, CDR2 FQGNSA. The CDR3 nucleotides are TGTGCCAGCAGCTTAGTGTTGGCCGGGGAGCTGTTTTTT. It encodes CASSLVLAGELFF.

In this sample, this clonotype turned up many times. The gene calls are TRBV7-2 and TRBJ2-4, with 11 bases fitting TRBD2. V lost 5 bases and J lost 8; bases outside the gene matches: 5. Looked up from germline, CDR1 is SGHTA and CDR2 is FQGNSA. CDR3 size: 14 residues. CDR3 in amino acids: CASSILAGDDIQYF. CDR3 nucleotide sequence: TGTGCCAGCAGCATACTAGCGGGAGACGACATTCAGTACTTC.

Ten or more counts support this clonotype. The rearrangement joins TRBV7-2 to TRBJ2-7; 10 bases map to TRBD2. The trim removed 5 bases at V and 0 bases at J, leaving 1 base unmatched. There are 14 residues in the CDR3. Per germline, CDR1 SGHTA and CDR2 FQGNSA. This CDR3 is CASSPSGSSYEQYF. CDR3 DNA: TGTGCCAGCAGCCCTAGCGGGAGCTCCTACGAGCAGTACTTC.

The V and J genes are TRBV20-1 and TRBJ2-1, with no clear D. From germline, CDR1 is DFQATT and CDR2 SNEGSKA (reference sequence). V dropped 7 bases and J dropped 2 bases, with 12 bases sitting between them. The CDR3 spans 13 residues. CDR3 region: CSVRRPTYNEQFF. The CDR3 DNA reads TGCAGTGTTCGCAGGCCAACCTACAATGAGCAGTTCTTC.

The CDR3 region has the DNA TGTGCCAGCAGCTCACTGGGGGGCGAGCAGTACTTC. This sequence encodes CASSSLGGEQYF. The chain has TRBV5-6 and TRBJ2-7, with D possibly matching TRBD2 (6 bases). This CDR3 comprises 12 residues. With 3 bases removed from V and 6 bases from J, the gap between germline ends came to 10 bases. Germline V gene lookup returns CDR1 SGHDT and CDR2 YYEEEE.

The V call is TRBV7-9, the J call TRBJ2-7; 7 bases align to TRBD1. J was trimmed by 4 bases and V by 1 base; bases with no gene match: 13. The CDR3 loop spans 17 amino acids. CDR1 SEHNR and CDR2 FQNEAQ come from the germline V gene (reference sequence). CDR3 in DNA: TGTGCCAGCAGCTTAGGCGGCGCCCGACAGGGATGGTACGAGCAGTACTTC. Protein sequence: CASSLGGARQGWYEQYF.

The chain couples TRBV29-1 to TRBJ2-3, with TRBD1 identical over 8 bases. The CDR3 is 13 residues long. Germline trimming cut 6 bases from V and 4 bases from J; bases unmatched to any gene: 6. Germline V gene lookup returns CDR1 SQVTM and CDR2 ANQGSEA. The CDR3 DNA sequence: TGCAGCGTCGCCGGGACAGGCCCAGATACGCAGTATTTT. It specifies CSVAGTGPDTQYF.

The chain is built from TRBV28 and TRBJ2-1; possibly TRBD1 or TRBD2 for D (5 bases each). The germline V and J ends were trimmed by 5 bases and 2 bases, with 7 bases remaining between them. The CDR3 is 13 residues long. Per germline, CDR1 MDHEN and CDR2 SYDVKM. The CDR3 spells CASSRGAYNEQFF. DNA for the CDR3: TGTGCCAGCAGTAGGGGAGCCTACAATGAGCAGTTCTTC.

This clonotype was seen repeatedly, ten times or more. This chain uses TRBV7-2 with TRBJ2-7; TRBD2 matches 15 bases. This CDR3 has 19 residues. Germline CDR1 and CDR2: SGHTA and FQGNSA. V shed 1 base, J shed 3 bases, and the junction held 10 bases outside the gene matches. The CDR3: CASSLEEGLAGGWGYEQYF. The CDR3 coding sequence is TGTGCCAGCAGCTTAGAGGAAGGACTAGCGGGAGGGTGGGGCTACGAGCAGTACTTC.